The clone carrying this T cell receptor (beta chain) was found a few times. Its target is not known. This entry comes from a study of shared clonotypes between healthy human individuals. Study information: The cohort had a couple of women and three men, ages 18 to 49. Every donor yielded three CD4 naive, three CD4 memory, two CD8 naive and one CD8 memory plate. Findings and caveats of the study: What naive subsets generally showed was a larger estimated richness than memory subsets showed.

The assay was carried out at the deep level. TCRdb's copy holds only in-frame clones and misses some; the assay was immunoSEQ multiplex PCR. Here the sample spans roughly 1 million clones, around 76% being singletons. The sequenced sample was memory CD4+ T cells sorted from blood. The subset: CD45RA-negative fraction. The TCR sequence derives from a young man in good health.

CDR3 DNA sequence: TGTGCAAGTCGCTTTTGTATCAGCCCCCAGCATTTT. This codes for CASRFCISPQHF. The chain employs TRBV12-2 and TRBJ1-5. TRBV12-2 is designated a pseudogene. CDR3 length: 12 amino acids.